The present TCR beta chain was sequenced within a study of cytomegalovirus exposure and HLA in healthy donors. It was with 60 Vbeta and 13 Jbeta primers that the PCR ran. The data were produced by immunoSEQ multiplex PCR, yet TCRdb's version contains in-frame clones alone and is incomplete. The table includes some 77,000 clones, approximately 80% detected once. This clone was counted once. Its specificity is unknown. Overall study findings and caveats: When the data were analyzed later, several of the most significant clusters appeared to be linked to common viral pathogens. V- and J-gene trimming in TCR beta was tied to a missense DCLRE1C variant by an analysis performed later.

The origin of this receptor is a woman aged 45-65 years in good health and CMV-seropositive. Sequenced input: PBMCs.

The CDR3 here is CASSFTGANTGELFF. Here the CDR3 DNA reads TGCGCCAGCAGCTTTACAGGGGCGAACACCGGGGAGCTGTTTTTT. This rearrangement joins TRBV5-1 to TRBJ2-2, with 7 bases matching TRBD1. The CDR3 has 15 amino acids. Germline trimming cut 2 bases from V and 0 bases from J; bases unmatched to any gene: 1. Per germline, CDR1 SGHRS and CDR2 YFSETQ. Based on the CDR3 plus reference TRBV5-1 and TRBJ2-2, the full variable domain is KAGVTQTPRYLIKTRGQQVTLSCSPISGHRSVSWYQQTPGQGLQFLFEYFSETQRNKGNFPGRFSGRQFSNSRSEMNVSTLELGDSALYLCASSFTGANTGELFFGEGSRLTVL.